This T cell receptor beta chain originates from a study of cytomegalovirus exposure and HLA in healthy donors. Study-level results: There were some public TCRs occurring in many donors, but most TCR sequences were rare. It was in a later analysis that TCR association rates were seen to vary by HLA locus, highest for DRB1 and lowest for HLA-C. As a later analysis showed, a missense DCLRE1C variant was linked to trimming of TCR beta V- and J-genes.

Primers: 60 Vbeta forward and 13 Jbeta reverse. Assay used: immunoSEQ multiplex PCR; TCRdb lists only in-frame clones, some missing. Among tens of thousands of clones, nearly 80% were seen once, and the ten largest hold roughly 3%. Note on this clone: Its antigen is undetermined.

This TCR came from a woman between 40 and 55 years old in good health and CMV-seronegative. The specimen sequenced was PBMCs.

CDR3 loop: CAISLAGGQETQYF. In DNA form, the CDR3 reads TGTGCCATCAGTCTAGCGGGAGGCCAAGAGACCCAGTACTTC. V usage is TRBV10-3 and J usage is TRBJ2-5, with TRBD2 identical over 11 bases. The CDR3 loop spans 14 amino acids. Germline lookup yields CDR1 ENHRY and CDR2 SYGVKD. V was pared by 5 bases and J by 1 base, with 0 bases of the junction left unmatched.